These 3 T cell receptor beta chains share one sample of origin, sequenced in a study of cytomegalovirus exposure and HLA in healthy donors. Amplification used 60 Vbeta primers and 13 Jbeta primers. The data were produced by immunoSEQ multiplex PCR, yet TCRdb's version contains in-frame clones alone and is incomplete. The sample has about 150,000 clones; approximately 72% are singletons. Sample: PBMCs. All receptors derive from a man aged 18 to 29 in good health and CMV-seronegative.

This clone was picked up one time. The rearrangement links TRBV29-1 to TRBJ1-2; D gene ambiguous. Germline V gene data show CDR1 as SQVTM and CDR2 as ANQGSEA. This CDR3 has 12 amino acids. V gave up 8 bases and J gave up 6 bases, with 16 bases separating them. This CDR3 is CSSSLGRNGYTF. The CDR3 nucleotides are TGCAGCTCAAGCTTGGGGAGGAATGGCTACACCTTC.

This chain uses TRBV6-1 with TRBJ2-3; D call uncertain. From germline, CDR1 is MNHNS and CDR2 SASEGT. Trimming shortened V by 3 bases and J by 0 bases, and 7 bases separated the two germline ends. The CDR3 is 14 residues long. CDR3 sequence (DNA): TGTGCCAGCAGTGAGCGAACTAGCACAGATACGCAGTATTTT. Residues: CASSERTSTDTQYF.

In this sample, this clone turned up a few times. V is TRBV4-1 and J is TRBJ1-1; D is unresolved. Trimming cost V 0 bases and J 5 bases, with 13 bases left between them. CDR1 and CDR2 (germline): MGHRA, YSYEKL. This CDR3 has 15 residues. CDR3: CASSQDLGRGTEAFF. The CDR3 DNA is TGCGCCAGCAGCCAAGATTTGGGCCGGGGTACTGAAGCTTTCTTT.